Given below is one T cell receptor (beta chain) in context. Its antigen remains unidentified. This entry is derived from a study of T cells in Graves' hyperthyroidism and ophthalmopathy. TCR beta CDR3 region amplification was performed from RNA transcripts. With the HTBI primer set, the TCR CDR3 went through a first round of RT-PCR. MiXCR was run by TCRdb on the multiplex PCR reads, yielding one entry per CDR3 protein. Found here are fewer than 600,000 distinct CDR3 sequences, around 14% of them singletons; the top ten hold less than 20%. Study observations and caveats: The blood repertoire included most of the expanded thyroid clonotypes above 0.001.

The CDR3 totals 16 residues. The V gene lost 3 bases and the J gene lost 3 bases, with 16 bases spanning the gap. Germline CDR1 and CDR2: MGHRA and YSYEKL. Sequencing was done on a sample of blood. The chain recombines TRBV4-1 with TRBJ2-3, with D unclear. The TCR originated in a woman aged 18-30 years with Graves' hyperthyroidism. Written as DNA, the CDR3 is TGCGCCAGCAGCCACACCGGTAGGCTGAAGACAGATACGCAGTATTTT. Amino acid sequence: CASSHTGRLKTDTQYF.